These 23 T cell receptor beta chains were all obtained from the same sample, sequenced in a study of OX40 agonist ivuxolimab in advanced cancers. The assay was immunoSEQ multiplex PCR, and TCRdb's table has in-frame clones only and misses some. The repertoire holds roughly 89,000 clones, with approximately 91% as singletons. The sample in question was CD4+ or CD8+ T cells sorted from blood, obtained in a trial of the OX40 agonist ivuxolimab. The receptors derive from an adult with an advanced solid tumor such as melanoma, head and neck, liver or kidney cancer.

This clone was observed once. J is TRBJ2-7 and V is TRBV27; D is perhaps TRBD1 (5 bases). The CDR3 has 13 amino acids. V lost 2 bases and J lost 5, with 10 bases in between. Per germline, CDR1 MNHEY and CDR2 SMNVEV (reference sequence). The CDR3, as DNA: TGTGCCAGCAGTTTAGACCAGGGAAACGAGCAGTACTTC. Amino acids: CASSLDQGNEQYF.

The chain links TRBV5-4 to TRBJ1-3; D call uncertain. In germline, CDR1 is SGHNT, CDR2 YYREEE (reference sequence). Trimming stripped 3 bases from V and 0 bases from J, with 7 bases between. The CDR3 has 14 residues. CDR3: CASSSKNSGNTIYF. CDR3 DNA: TGTGCCAGCAGCTCGAAAAACTCTGGAAACACCATATATTTT.

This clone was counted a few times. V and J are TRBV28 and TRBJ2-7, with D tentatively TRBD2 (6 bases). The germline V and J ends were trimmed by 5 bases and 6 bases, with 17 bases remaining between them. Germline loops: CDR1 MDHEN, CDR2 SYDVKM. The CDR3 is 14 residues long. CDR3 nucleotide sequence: TGTGCCAGCAGTCCCGGGACTTGGCCAGGCGAGCAGTACTTC. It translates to CASSPGTWPGEQYF.

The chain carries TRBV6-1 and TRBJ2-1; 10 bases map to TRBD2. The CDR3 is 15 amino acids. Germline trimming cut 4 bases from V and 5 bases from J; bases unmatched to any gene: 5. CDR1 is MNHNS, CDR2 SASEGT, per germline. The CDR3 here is CASSVSGRINNEQFF. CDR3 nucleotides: TGTGCCAGCAGTGTTAGCGGGAGGATCAACAATGAGCAGTTCTTC.

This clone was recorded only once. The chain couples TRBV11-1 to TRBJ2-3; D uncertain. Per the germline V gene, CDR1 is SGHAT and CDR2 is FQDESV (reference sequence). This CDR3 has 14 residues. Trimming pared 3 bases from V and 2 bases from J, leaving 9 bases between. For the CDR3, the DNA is TGTGCCAGCAGCTTTGCAGGTTCCACAGATACGCAGTATTTT. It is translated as CASSFAGSTDTQYF.

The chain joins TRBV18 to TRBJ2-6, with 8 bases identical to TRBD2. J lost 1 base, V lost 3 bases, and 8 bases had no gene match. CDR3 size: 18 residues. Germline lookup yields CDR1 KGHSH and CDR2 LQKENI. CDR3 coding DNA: TGTGCCAGCTCACCGCGAGCGGGACTAGGGTCTGGGGCCAACGTCCTGACTTTC. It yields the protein CASSPRAGLGSGANVLTF.

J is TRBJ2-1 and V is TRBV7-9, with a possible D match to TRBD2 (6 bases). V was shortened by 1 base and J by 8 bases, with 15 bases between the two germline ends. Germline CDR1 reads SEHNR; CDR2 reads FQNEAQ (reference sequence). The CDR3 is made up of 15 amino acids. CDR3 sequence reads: CASSLGQSSVHEQFF. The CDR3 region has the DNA TGTGCCAGCAGCTTAGGTCAGTCTAGCGTACATGAGCAGTTCTTC.

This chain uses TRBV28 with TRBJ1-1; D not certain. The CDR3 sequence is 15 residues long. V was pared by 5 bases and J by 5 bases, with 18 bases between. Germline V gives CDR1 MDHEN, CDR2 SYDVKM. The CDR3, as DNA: TGTGCCAGCAGTCCTTCATTGACGGCATTTACTGAAGCTTTCTTT. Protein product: CASSPSLTAFTEAFF.

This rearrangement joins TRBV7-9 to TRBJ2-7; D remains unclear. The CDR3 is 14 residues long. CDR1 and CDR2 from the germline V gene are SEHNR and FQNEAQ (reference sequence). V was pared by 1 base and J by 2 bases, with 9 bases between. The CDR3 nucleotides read TGTGCCAGCAGCTTAGGCTCCCTTCCCTACGAGCAGTACTTC. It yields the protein CASSLGSLPYEQYF.

This CDR3 reads CASSPSAATYNEQFF. DNA of the CDR3: TGTGCCAGCTCACCCAGCGCAGCGACCTACAATGAGCAGTTCTTC. The chain uses TRBV18 and TRBJ2-1; D is ambiguous. This CDR3 region has 15 residues. Germline V lookup: CDR1 KGHSH, CDR2 LQKENI. Trimming stripped 3 bases from V and 2 bases from J, with 11 bases between.

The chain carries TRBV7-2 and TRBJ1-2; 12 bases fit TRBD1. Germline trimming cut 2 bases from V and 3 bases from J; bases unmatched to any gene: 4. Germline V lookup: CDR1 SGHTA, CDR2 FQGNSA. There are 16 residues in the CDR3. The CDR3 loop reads CASSLRGTGGYYGYTF. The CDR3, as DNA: TGTGCCAGCAGCTTAAGGGGGACAGGGGGCTACTATGGCTACACCTTC. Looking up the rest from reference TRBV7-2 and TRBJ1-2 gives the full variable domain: GAGVSQSPSNKVTEKGKDVELRCDPISGHTALYWYRQSLGQGLEFLIYFQGNSAPDKSGLPSDRFSAERTGGSVSTLTIQRTQQEDSAVYLCASSLRGTGGYYGYTFGSGTRLTVV.

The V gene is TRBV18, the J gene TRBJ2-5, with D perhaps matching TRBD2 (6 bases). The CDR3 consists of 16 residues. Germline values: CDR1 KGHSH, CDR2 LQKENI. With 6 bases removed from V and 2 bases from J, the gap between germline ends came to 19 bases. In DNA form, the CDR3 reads TGTGCCAGCTCGCCCGCCCAGCGGGTGAGTCAAGAGACCCAGTACTTC. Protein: CASSPAQRVSQETQYF.

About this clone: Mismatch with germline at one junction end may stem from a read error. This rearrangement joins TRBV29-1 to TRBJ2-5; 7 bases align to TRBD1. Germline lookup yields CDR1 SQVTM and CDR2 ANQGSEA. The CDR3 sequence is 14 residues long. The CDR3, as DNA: TGCAGCGTTCAAGATGCAGGGGGTCGGGAGACCCAGTACTTC. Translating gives CSVQDAGGRETQYF.

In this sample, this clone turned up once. CDR3 sequence: CASSPQRVDNEQFF. In DNA form, the CDR3 reads TGTGCCAGCTCACCCCAGCGGGTGGACAATGAGCAGTTCTTC. The chain carries TRBV18 and TRBJ2-1; D might be TRBD2 (6 bases). The CDR3 runs to 14 residues. From germline, CDR1 is KGHSH and CDR2 LQKENI. Trimming left V 3 bases short and J 5 bases short, with 11 bases between.

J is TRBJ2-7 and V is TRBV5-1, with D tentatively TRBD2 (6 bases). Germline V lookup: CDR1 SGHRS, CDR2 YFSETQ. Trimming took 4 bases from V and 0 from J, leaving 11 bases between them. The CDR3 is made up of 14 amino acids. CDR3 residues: CASSPRLGSYEQYF. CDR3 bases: TGCGCCAGCAGCCCTAGACTAGGCTCCTACGAGCAGTACTTC.

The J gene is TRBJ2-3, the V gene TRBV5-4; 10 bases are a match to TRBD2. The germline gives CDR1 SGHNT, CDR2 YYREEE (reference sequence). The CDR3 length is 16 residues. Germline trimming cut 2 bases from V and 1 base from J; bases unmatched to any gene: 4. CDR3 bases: TGTGCCAGCAGCTTTCGAAGCGGGAGGGGCACAGATACGCAGTATTTT. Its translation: CASSFRSGRGTDTQYF.

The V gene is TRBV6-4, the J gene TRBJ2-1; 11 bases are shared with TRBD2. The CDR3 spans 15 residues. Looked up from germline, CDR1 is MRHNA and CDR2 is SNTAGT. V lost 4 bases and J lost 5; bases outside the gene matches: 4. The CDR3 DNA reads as TGTGCCAGCAGTGCACTAGCGGGGGAAAACAATGAGCAGTTCTTC. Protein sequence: CASSALAGENNEQFF.

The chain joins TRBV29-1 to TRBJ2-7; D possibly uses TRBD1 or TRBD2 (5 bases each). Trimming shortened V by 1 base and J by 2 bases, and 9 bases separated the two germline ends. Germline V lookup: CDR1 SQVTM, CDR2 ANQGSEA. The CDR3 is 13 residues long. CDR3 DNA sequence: TGCAGCGTTGAAGGCCAGGGACCCTACGAGCAGTACTTC. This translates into CSVEGQGPYEQYF.

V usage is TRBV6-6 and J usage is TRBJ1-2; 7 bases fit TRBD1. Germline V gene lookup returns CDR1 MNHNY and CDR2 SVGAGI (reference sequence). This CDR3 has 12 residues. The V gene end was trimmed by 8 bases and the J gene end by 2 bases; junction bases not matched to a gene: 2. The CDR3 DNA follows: TGTGCCAGCCTGACAGGGAACTATGGCTACACCTTC. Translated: CASLTGNYGYTF.

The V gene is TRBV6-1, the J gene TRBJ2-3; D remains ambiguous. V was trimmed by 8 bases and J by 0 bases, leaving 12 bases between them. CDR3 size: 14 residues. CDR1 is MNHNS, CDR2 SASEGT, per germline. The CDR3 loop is CASSPGASTDTQYF. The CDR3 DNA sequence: TGTGCCAGCTCACCAGGAGCTAGCACAGATACGCAGTATTTT.

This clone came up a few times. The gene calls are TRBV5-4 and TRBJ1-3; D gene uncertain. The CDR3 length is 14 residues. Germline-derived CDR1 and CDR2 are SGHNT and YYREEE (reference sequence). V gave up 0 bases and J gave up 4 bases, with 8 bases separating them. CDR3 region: CASSLAGWGNTIYF. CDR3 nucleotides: TGTGCCAGCAGCTTGGCGGGTTGGGGAAACACCATATATTTT.

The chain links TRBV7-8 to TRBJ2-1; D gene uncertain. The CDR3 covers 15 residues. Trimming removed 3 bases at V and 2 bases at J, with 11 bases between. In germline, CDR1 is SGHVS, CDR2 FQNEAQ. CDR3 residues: CASSFRRQAYNEQFF. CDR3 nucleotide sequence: TGTGCCAGCAGCTTTAGGCGTCAGGCCTACAATGAGCAGTTCTTC.

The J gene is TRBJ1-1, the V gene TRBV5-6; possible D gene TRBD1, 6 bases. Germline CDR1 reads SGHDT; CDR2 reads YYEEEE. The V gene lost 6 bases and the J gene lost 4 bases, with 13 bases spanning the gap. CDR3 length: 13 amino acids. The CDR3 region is CASTLRGSTEAFF. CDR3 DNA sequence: TGTGCCAGCACCCTTAGGGGGAGCACTGAAGCTTTCTTT.